The 29 T cell receptor beta chains below were found in one sample sequenced in a study of T-cell memory formation after mild COVID-19. From the 5' RACE reads, TCRdb called clonotypes with MiXCR, one entry per CDR3 protein. Of about 270,000 distinct CDR3 sequences in the sample, about 16% were seen once. What was sequenced was PBMCs or a T cell subset sorted from them (not recorded which). The receptors shown here come from an adult woman who had mild COVID-19 (a few samples of this study predate the infection). Cell type and time point are not known.

In this sample, this clonotype turned up a few times. This chain links TRBV12-3 or TRBV12-4 with TRBJ2-1; either TRBD1 or TRBD2 may fit D (5 bases each). Trimming took 7 bases from V and 9 from J, leaving 16 bases between them. This CDR3 spans 13 amino acids. CDR3 sequence reads: CASNRGVGTEQFF. The CDR3 DNA reads TGTGCCAGCAACCGCGGTGTAGGGACTGAGCAGTTCTTC.

V usage is TRBV20-1 and J usage is TRBJ1-2; D possibly corresponds to TRBD1 (5 bases). The V and J ends lost 5 bases and 7 bases respectively, with 20 bases between them. Germline V lookup: CDR1 DFQATT, CDR2 SNEGSKA (reference sequence). This CDR3 has 14 residues. CDR3 nucleotides: TGCAGTGCTGGGTCACCCTCTGGGACGGGTGGCTACACCTTC. It yields the protein CSAGSPSGTGGYTF.

The J gene is TRBJ2-7, the V gene TRBV5-6; D is uncertain. Germline assignment: CDR1 SGHDT and CDR2 YYEEEE. The V end was cut by 4 bases, the J end by 4 bases, with 18 bases between. This CDR3 is 15 amino acids long. Here the CDR3 DNA reads TGTGCCAGCAGCCGTAGATCCATCCTGAAATACGAGCAGTACTTC. Protein sequence: CASSRRSILKYEQYF.

The genes are TRBV29-1 and TRBJ1-1; D gene unclear. V dropped 4 bases and J dropped 1 base, with 7 bases sitting between them. The CDR3 extends over 12 amino acids. Germline V gene data show CDR1 as SQVTM and CDR2 as ANQGSEA. CDR3 residues: CSVGPENTEAFF. In DNA, the CDR3 is TGCAGCGTTGGTCCTGAGAACACTGAAGCTTTCTTT.

The rearrangement joins TRBV9 to TRBJ1-2; 7 bases fit TRBD1. The CDR3 contains 15 residues. With 0 bases clipped from V and 5 bases from J, the junction kept 7 bases outside the gene matches. The germline gives CDR1 SGDLS, CDR2 YYNGEE. The CDR3 loop is CASSVVGTASYGYTF. The CDR3 DNA reads TGTGCCAGCAGCGTAGTGGGGACAGCGAGTTATGGCTACACCTTC.

This clonotype was seen a handful of times. This chain's CDR3 is CAISEPSAGQSSGNTIYF. CDR3 bases: TGTGCCATCAGTGAACCCTCCGCAGGGCAGAGCTCTGGAAACACCATATATTTT. The V and J genes are TRBV10-3 and TRBJ1-3; possible D gene TRBD1, 5 bases. The germline V gene has CDR1 ENHRY and CDR2 SYGVKD. The CDR3 is made up of 18 amino acids. Trimming removed 3 bases at V and 0 bases at J, with 18 bases between.

At least ten counts were recorded for this clonotype. For the CDR3, the DNA is TGCGCCAGCAGCTTCCGGGACAGGAAAGATACGCAGTATTTT. Residues: CASSFRDRKDTQYF. V is TRBV5-1 and J is TRBJ2-3, with 8 bases lining up with TRBD1. V lost 2 bases and J lost 5; bases outside the gene matches: 4. Germline CDR1 reads SGHRS; CDR2 reads YFSETQ. The CDR3 sequence is 14 residues long.

The chain joins TRBV10-3 to TRBJ2-2; 9 bases match TRBD1. In germline, CDR1 is ENHRY, CDR2 SYGVKD. This CDR3 has 15 residues. The junction had 12 bases not matched to a gene; V was cut back by 10 bases and J by 6 bases. CDR3 in DNA: TGTGCCACCTCGGGACAGGGATCGAAAGCCGGGGAGCTGTTTTTT. It specifies CATSGQGSKAGELFF.

This chain uses TRBV7-9 with TRBJ2-1; a possible D gene is TRBD2 (6 bases). Germline V lookup: CDR1 SEHNR, CDR2 FQNEAQ (reference sequence). V shed 5 bases and J shed 4 bases, with 24 bases lying between them. CDR3 length equals 18 residues. The CDR3 DNA reads as TGTGCCAGCAGCCAAGGAGGAGGGTTTAGGGCCCTATACAATGAGCAGTTCTTC. Amino acids: CASSQGGGFRALYNEQFF.

Only a few counts were recorded for this clonotype. The chain has TRBV5-1 and TRBJ2-5; the match to TRBD2 covers 10 bases. This CDR3 contains 15 residues. The V and J ends lost 3 bases and 4 bases, in that order; junction bases with no gene match: 6. Germline V gives CDR1 SGHRS, CDR2 YFSETQ. CDR3 sequence: CASSSGLARAETQYF. The CDR3 nucleotides are TGCGCCAGCAGCTCGGGACTAGCGCGAGCAGAGACCCAGTACTTC.

This clonotype was observed at least ten times. The gene calls are TRBV6-6 and TRBJ2-3, with 9 bases fitting TRBD2. CDR3 length: 15 amino acids. V shed 0 bases and J 7 bases; nucleotides not matched to a gene: 5. CDR1 MNHNY and CDR2 SVGAGI come from the germline V gene (reference sequence). Written as DNA, the CDR3 is TGTGCCAGCAGTTACTCGTCTAGCGGGACAAATACGCAGTATTTT. Translated, it gives CASSYSSSGTNTQYF.

The chain recombines TRBV6-1 with TRBJ2-3; no reliable D call. CDR1 is MNHNS, CDR2 SASEGT, per germline. This CDR3 comprises 16 residues. V was pared by 1 base and J by 0 bases, with 11 bases between. CDR3 nucleotides: TGTGCCAGCAGTGAAGGAGCAGGAGTAAGCACAGATACGCAGTATTTT. It yields the protein CASSEGAGVSTDTQYF.

The chain carries TRBV5-1 and TRBJ1-2; 7 bases line up with TRBD1. The germline V gene has CDR1 SGHRS and CDR2 YFSETQ. V lost 4 bases, J lost 4 bases, and 4 bases stayed unmatched. This CDR3 spans 13 amino acids. The CDR3: CASSTGQTYGYTF. In DNA, the CDR3 is TGCGCCAGCAGCACGGGACAGACCTATGGCTACACCTTC.

This clonotype has just a few counts. The V gene is TRBV6-1, the J gene TRBJ1-2, with 7 bases identical to TRBD1. The CDR3 is 13 residues long. Germline V gives CDR1 MNHNS, CDR2 SASEGT. V lost 8 bases and J lost 4; bases outside the gene matches: 7. CDR3 nucleotide sequence: TGTGCCAGCCGAAGGGCAGGGGGCTATGGCTACACCTTC. Protein product: CASRRAGGYGYTF.

The chain uses TRBV5-8 and TRBJ1-1; TRBD1 is a possible D gene (5 bases). The V gene lost 4 bases and the J gene lost 4 bases, with 14 bases spanning the gap. Germline CDR1 and CDR2: SGHTS and YDEGEE. This CDR3 region has 14 residues. The CDR3 here is CASSLGTLVTEAFF. The CDR3, as DNA: TGTGCCAGCAGCCTGGGGACGTTGGTCACTGAAGCTTTCTTT.

This chain uses TRBV6-1 with TRBJ2-6; D is unresolved. The germline CDR1 and CDR2 sequences are MNHNS and SASEGT. The CDR3 has 13 amino acids. V was pared by 4 bases and J by 4 bases, with 5 bases between. The CDR3 DNA sequence: TGTGCCAGCAGTGTTAAGGGGGCCAACGTCCTGACTTTC. This codes for CASSVKGANVLTF.

This clonotype was seen more than once but under ten times. The genes are TRBV5-1 and TRBJ2-3, with D unresolved. The CDR3 runs 13 residues. Looked up from germline, CDR1 is SGHRS and CDR2 is YFSETQ. V lost 6 bases and J lost 4, with 12 bases in between. The CDR3 nucleotides read TGCGCCAGCAACAACATAGCCCCAGATACGCAGTATTTT. This encodes CASNNIAPDTQYF.

This chain uses TRBV5-6 with TRBJ2-3; the D gene could be TRBD1 or TRBD2 (5 bases each). The V end was cut by 3 bases, the J end by 2 bases, with 13 bases between. The CDR3 extends over 15 amino acids. Germline V gene data show CDR1 as SGHDT and CDR2 as YYEEEE. The CDR3 nucleotides are TGTGCCAGCAGCTCGGGACCTGGGATCACAGATACGCAGTATTTT. Amino acids: CASSSGPGITDTQYF.

Only a few counts were recorded for this clonotype. The chain has TRBV7-6 and TRBJ2-1; D is ambiguous. From germline, CDR1 is SGHVS and CDR2 FNYEAQ. The CDR3 totals 13 residues. With 6 bases removed from V and 9 bases from J, the gap between germline ends came to 15 bases. The CDR3 nucleotides read TGTGCCAGCAGGTCCACTCTAGACGGTGAGCAGTTCTTC. Its translation is CASRSTLDGEQFF.

A few counts support this clonotype. J is TRBJ1-1 and V is TRBV3-1, with D hard to call. Germline V CDR1 and CDR2: LGHDT, YNNKEL (reference sequence). Trimming took off 0 bases at V and 9 bases at J, with 14 bases between the two ends. The CDR3 sequence is 14 residues long. For the CDR3, the DNA is TGTGCCAGCAGCCAAGAAATTTCGGCGAGTAAAGCTTTCTTT. Encoded protein: CASSQEISASKAFF.

The CDR3 here is CASSPWGGQETQYF. CDR3 coding DNA: TGTGCCAGCAGTCCCTGGGGGGGACAAGAGACCCAGTACTTC. This chain uses TRBV12-3 or TRBV12-4 with TRBJ2-5; 7 nucleotides line up with TRBD2. Trimming at V came to 5 bases and at J to 2 bases, leaving 5 bases not matched to a gene. This CDR3 is built from 14 residues.

In this sample, this clonotype turned up a few times. The J gene is TRBJ2-7, the V gene TRBV2; D possibly corresponds to TRBD2 (5 bases). This CDR3 comprises 14 residues. With 7 bases removed from V and 2 bases from J, the gap between germline ends came to 15 bases. The V gene's germline CDR1 is SNHLY and CDR2 FYNNEI. In nucleotides, the CDR3 is TGTGCCAGCACCCCAATGACGGGGACCTACGAGCAGTACTTC. It codes for CASTPMTGTYEQYF.

This clonotype was observed a few times. This chain joins TRBV12-3 or TRBV12-4 and TRBJ2-5, with D possibly being TRBD1 (7 bases). V was cut by 6 bases and J by 4 bases, with 12 bases left in between. CDR3 length: 13 residues. The CDR3 protein is CASRWRGRETQYF. CDR3 nucleotides: TGTGCCAGCAGGTGGAGGGGGCGAGAGACCCAGTACTTC.

V is TRBV7-8 and J is TRBJ2-2; the match to TRBD2 covers 14 bases. With 3 bases clipped from V and 5 bases from J, the junction kept 5 bases outside the gene matches. The CDR3 has 17 residues. Germline loops: CDR1 SGHVS, CDR2 FQNEAQ. DNA of the CDR3: TGTGCCAGCAGCTTCGGGACTAGCGGGAGATGGACCGGGGAGCTGTTTTTT. Residues: CASSFGTSGRWTGELFF.

This clonotype was counted between two and nine times. The V call is TRBV12-3 or TRBV12-4, the J call TRBJ2-7, with TRBD1 matching 7 bases. The CDR3 extends over 13 amino acids. The V segment lost 7 bases and the J segment 6 bases; nucleotides outside the gene matches: 9. The CDR3 DNA is TGTGCCAGCAACGAAGGGAACAGGGGCGAGCAGTACTTC. It is translated as CASNEGNRGEQYF.

This clonotype was observed a few times. The CDR3, as DNA: TGCGCCAGCAGCTTCGCTAGCGGGGGTGACAATACGCAGTATTTT. Residues: CASSFASGGDNTQYF. V gene TRBV5-1 combines with J gene TRBJ2-3; 10 bases align to TRBD2. The CDR3 consists of 15 residues. CDR1 is SGHRS, CDR2 YFSETQ, per germline. V was clipped by 2 bases and J by 7 bases; unmatched bases: 7.

The chain recombines TRBV4-2 with TRBJ2-7, with a tentative D call TRBD1 (5 bases). Germline V lookup: CDR1 LGHNA, CDR2 YNFKEQ. There are 14 residues in the CDR3. The V end lost 10 bases, the J end lost 7 bases, and 23 bases lay between the germline ends. The CDR3, as DNA: TGTGCCACTAAGGCAGGGATAGTTGGAGAGGAGCAGTACTTC. Residues: CATKAGIVGEEQYF.

This clonotype was counted many times. This rearrangement joins TRBV12-3 or TRBV12-4 to TRBJ2-3; D uncertain. The CDR3 is 12 amino acids. Trimming removed 2 bases at V and 4 bases at J, with 4 bases between. The CDR3 spells CASSLLADTQYF. CDR3 nucleotide sequence: TGTGCCAGCAGTTTACTAGCAGATACGCAGTATTTT.

This chain uses TRBV7-9 with TRBJ2-1, with D perhaps given as TRBD1 or TRBD2 (5 bases each). The germline V and J ends were trimmed by 0 bases and 4 bases, with 7 bases remaining between them. Germline CDR1 is SEHNR and CDR2 is FQNEAQ (reference sequence). The CDR3 runs 14 residues. Here the CDR3 reads CASSLARGYNEQFF. Here the CDR3 DNA reads TGTGCCAGCAGCTTAGCGAGGGGATACAATGAGCAGTTCTTC.